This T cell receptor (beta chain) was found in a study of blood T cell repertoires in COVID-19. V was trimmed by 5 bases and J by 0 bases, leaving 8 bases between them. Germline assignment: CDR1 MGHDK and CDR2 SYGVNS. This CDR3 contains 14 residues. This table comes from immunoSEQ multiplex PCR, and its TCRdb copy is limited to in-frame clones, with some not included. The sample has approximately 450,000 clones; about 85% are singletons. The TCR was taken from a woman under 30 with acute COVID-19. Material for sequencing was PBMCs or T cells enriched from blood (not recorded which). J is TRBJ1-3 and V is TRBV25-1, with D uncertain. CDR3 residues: CASSMRTSGNTIYF. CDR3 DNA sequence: TGTGCCAGCAGTATGAGAACCTCTGGAAACACCATATATTTT. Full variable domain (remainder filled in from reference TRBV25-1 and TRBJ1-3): EADIYQTPRYLVIGTGKKITLECSQTMGHDKMYWYQQDPGMELHLIHYSYGVNSTEKGDLSSESTVSRIRTEHFPLTLESARPSHTSQYLCASSMRTSGNTIYFGEGSWLTVV.